Following are 23 T cell receptor beta chains from one sample sequenced in a study of early T cells in non-severe SARS-CoV-2 infection (dated by TCRdb to about 2021). Library generation was performed with 5' RACE. Instrument on record: NextSeq 500. TCRdb handled the public reads itself, with Q25 trimming in fastp and clone calling in MiXCR, and kept productive beta chains. Rows with one shared CDR3 protein collapse into an entry with the most common genes and DNA. For this sample there are around 78,000 distinct CDR3 sequences; about 9.5% appear just once. The top ten constitute 6% to 8% of the sample. Sequences were derived from whole blood, sampled at baseline. The receptors were gathered from an adult who was a healthcare worker with PCR-confirmed SARS-CoV-2 infection or an uninfected control (not recorded which).

This clonotype was seen a handful of times. The chain links TRBV7-9 to TRBJ1-3; no clear D. The germline gives CDR1 SEHNR, CDR2 FQNEAQ (reference sequence). This CDR3 has 14 residues. V was shortened by 7 bases and J by 6 bases, with 16 bases between the two germline ends. CDR3 sequence: CASTYDQAENTIYF. In DNA, the CDR3 is TGTGCCAGCACCTACGACCAAGCTGAAAACACCATATATTTT.

This clonotype was observed a handful of times. The genes are TRBV9 and TRBJ2-7, with a tentative D call TRBD2 (5 bases). CDR1 and CDR2 (germline): SGDLS, YYNGEE. This CDR3 has 15 residues. The ends were cut back, 4 bases at V and 6 bases at J, with 20 bases in the middle. The CDR3: CASSFSGNPSGEQYF. DNA for the CDR3: TGTGCCAGCAGCTTTTCCGGGAATCCCTCGGGCGAGCAGTACTTC.

As for this clonotype: At one of its ends the junction is not consistent with the germline gene, which may arise from a read error. V is TRBV18 and J is TRBJ2-3; the D is unclear. The length of the CDR3 is 14 residues. The germline CDR1 and CDR2 sequences are KGHSH and LQKENI. DNA of the CDR3: TGTGTCAGCTCACCTACATCTTTCACAGATACGCAGTATTTT. Translated: CVSSPTSFTDTQYF.

The chain has TRBV6-2 or TRBV6-3 and TRBJ1-6, with D possibly matching TRBD1 (6 bases). The CDR3 is made up of 12 amino acids. Trimming stripped 7 bases from V and 9 bases from J, with 10 bases between. The germline V gene has CDR1 MNHEY and CDR2 SVGEGT. The CDR3 here is CASTKQGSPLHF. The CDR3 nucleotides are TGTGCCAGCACAAAACAGGGTTCACCCCTCCACTTT.

This clonotype showed up just a few times. This CDR3 reads CASKTGGELFF. The CDR3 DNA reads TGCGCCAGCAAGACAGGGGGAGAGCTGTTTTTT. The gene calls are TRBV5-1 and TRBJ2-2; the match to TRBD1 covers 9 bases. With V trimmed by 6 bases and J by 11 bases, 2 bases remained unmatched. The CDR3 loop spans 11 amino acids. Germline V gene data show CDR1 as SGHRS and CDR2 as YFSETQ.

The V gene is TRBV27, the J gene TRBJ1-3; 8 bases fit TRBD1. CDR1 is MNHEY, CDR2 SMNVEV, per germline (reference sequence). This CDR3 region has 17 residues. The ends lost 2 bases at V and 1 base at J; junction bases unmatched: 7. In DNA, the CDR3 is TGTGCCAGCAGTTTACTAGGGACAGGCTGGTCTGGAAACACCATATATTTT. This codes for CASSLLGTGWSGNTIYF.

This clonotype was detected ten times or more. The genes are TRBV6-2 or TRBV6-3 and TRBJ1-5; D not certain. The CDR3 contains 16 residues. V was pared by 4 bases and J by 1 base, with 14 bases between. Germline values: CDR1 MNHEY, CDR2 SVGEGT. CDR3 coding DNA: TGTGCCAGCAGTTCCCCAGCGGTAAGGAGCAATCAGCCCCAGCATTTT. Translation: CASSSPAVRSNQPQHF.

The chain couples TRBV5-1 to TRBJ2-2, with D perhaps matching TRBD1 (6 bases). CDR1 and CDR2 (germline): SGHRS, YFSETQ. V dropped 4 bases and J dropped 8 bases, with 15 bases sitting between them. The CDR3 is 14 amino acids. CDR3 nucleotides: TGCGCCAGCAGCCCGACAGGCCCCGAGGGGGAGCTGTTTTTT. This sequence encodes CASSPTGPEGELFF.

This clonotype has a handful of counts. The germline gene is not matched at one end of the junction; a read error may be the cause. The chain has TRBV4-2 and TRBJ1-1; D is perhaps TRBD1 (6 bases). CDR3 size: 14 residues. Germline V gene data show CDR1 as LGHNA and CDR2 as YNFKEQ. CDR3: CASSLHRDKGEVFF. CDR3 nucleotide sequence: TGTGCCAGCAGCCTCCACCGGGACAAGGGAGAAGTTTTCTTT.

V gene TRBV5-1 combines with J gene TRBJ1-6; D perhaps matches TRBD1 (5 bases). The CDR3 has 14 residues. CDR1 is SGHRS, CDR2 YFSETQ, per germline. The V and J ends lost 4 bases and 5 bases respectively, with 10 bases between them. The CDR3 nucleotides read TGCGCCAGCAGCCCTCGAGGGGATAATTCACCCCTCCACTTT. It yields the protein CASSPRGDNSPLHF.

This clonotype was observed many times. The V call is TRBV6-4, the J call TRBJ1-5; D is perhaps TRBD1 (5 bases). V lost 3 bases and J lost 11, with 14 bases in between. Per the germline V gene, CDR1 is MRHNA and CDR2 is SNTAGT. This CDR3 is built from 13 residues. The CDR3 region is CASSEEPQGAQHF. The CDR3 nucleotides read TGTGCCAGCAGTGAGGAGCCCCAAGGGGCCCAGCATTTT.

This clonotype was counted a few times. The genes are TRBV15 and TRBJ2-3; D is unclear. Germline V gene sequence: CDR1 LNHNV, CDR2 YYDKDF (reference sequence). The CDR3 length is 11 residues. Trimming pared 3 bases from V and 2 bases from J, leaving 0 bases between. CDR3 sequence: CATSSTDTQYF. CDR3 DNA: TGTGCCACCAGCAGCACAGATACGCAGTATTTT.

This clonotype was recorded at least ten times. This chain uses TRBV4-1 with TRBJ1-1, with D maybe TRBD1 (5 bases). This CDR3 contains 16 residues. The germline V gene has CDR1 MGHRA and CDR2 YSYEKL. V dropped 7 bases and J dropped 3 bases, with 21 bases sitting between them. Here the CDR3 reads CASTRSGPLGDTEAFF. The CDR3 DNA follows: TGCGCCAGCACCAGGTCCGGGCCACTGGGGGACACTGAAGCTTTCTTT.

This clonotype was detected ten times or more. This chain connects TRBV4-3 to TRBJ1-4, with 7 bases that match TRBD1. The germline gives CDR1 LGHNA, CDR2 YSLEER. The length of the CDR3 is 14 residues. V was pared by 4 bases and J by 4 bases, with 3 bases of the junction left unmatched. The CDR3 nucleotides are TGCGCCAGCAGCCTGACAGGGTATAATGAAAAACTGTTTTTT. Translated: CASSLTGYNEKLFF.

The CDR3 here is CASSPTGSDRTQYF. CDR3 coding DNA: TGTGCCAGCAGTCCAACAGGAAGTGATCGGACCCAGTACTTC. The chain links TRBV25-1 to TRBJ2-5; D perhaps matches TRBD1 (5 bases). Per the germline V gene, CDR1 is MGHDK and CDR2 is SYGVNS. Trimming stripped 5 bases from V and 7 bases from J, with 17 bases between. This CDR3 has 14 amino acids. Complete variable domain (other parts from reference TRBV25-1 and TRBJ2-5): EADIYQTPRYLVIGTGKKITLECSQTMGHDKMYWYQQDPGMELHLIHYSYGVNSTEKGDLSSESTVSRIRTEHFPLTLESARPSHTSQYLCASSPTGSDRTQYFGPGTRLLVL.

The chain recombines TRBV15 with TRBJ1-6, with 12 nucleotides matching TRBD1. Germline CDR1 LNHNV, CDR2 YYDKDF (reference sequence). CDR3 size: 18 residues. V shed 1 base, J shed 7 bases, and the junction held 8 bases outside the gene matches. The CDR3 DNA reads TGTGCCACCAGCAGAGCATGGGGACAGGGGGCTTCAAATTCACCCCTCCACTTT. This gives the protein CATSRAWGQGASNSPLHF.

On this clonotype itself: Mismatch with germline at one junction end may stem from a read error. V is TRBV20-1 and J is TRBJ1-2, with D unresolved. Per germline, CDR1 DFQATT and CDR2 SNEGSKA (reference sequence). The CDR3 loop spans 11 amino acids. The CDR3 spells CSARVGRASPF. CDR3 in DNA: TGCAGTGCTAGAGTGGGGAGGGCCTCTCCCTTC.

The chain combines TRBV7-2 with TRBJ2-5; 9 bases agree with TRBD1. Germline CDR1 SGHTA, CDR2 FQGNSA. The CDR3 loop spans 15 amino acids. J lost 2 bases, V lost 1 base, and 2 bases had no gene match. CDR3 nucleotide sequence: TGTGCCAGCAGCTTAGGGACAGGGGTACAAGAGACCCAGTACTTC. It yields the protein CASSLGTGVQETQYF.

This clonotype was seen at least ten times. The chain links TRBV11-2 to TRBJ2-1; no reliable D call. The CDR3 is made up of 16 amino acids. V was trimmed by 5 bases and J by 2 bases, leaving 16 bases between them. Germline V CDR1 and CDR2: SGHAT, FQNNGV. In DNA form, the CDR3 reads TGTGCCAGCAGCCCCGGTGGGCGCGCGCCCTACAATGAGCAGTTCTTC. It yields the protein CASSPGGRAPYNEQFF.

The V call is TRBV20-1, the J call TRBJ2-3, with TRBD2 matching 8 bases. Trimming cost V 4 bases and J 0 bases; bases outside gene matches: 12. CDR3 length: 17 residues. Per the germline V gene, CDR1 is DFQATT and CDR2 is SNEGSKA (reference sequence). The CDR3, as DNA: TGCAGTGCTATTAAGCCGAGTGGCGGGGGGAGCACAGATACGCAGTATTTT. It encodes CSAIKPSGGGSTDTQYF.

This clonotype was found a few times. The chain joins TRBV20-1 to TRBJ2-1; perhaps TRBD1 as D (5 bases). Germline values: CDR1 DFQATT, CDR2 SNEGSKA (reference sequence). This CDR3 is built from 12 residues. The V end was cut by 5 bases, the J end by 8 bases, with 13 bases between. The CDR3 DNA is TGCAGTGCTCCAAGGGGTTTCGATGAGCAGTTCTTC. It encodes CSAPRGFDEQFF.

This clonotype was counted at least ten times. This chain connects TRBV10-2 to TRBJ2-1; TRBD2 aligns across 9 bases. CDR1 and CDR2 from the germline V gene are WSHSY and SAAADI. Unmatched junction bases numbered 11, after V lost 6 bases and J lost 5 bases. The CDR3 spans 16 residues. CDR3 protein: CASRTISGLAHNEQFF. In DNA form, the CDR3 reads TGCGCCAGCAGAACCATCTCGGGACTAGCCCACAATGAGCAGTTCTTC.

This clonotype has only a few counts. The V call is TRBV7-9, the J call TRBJ2-1; TRBD2 matches at 11 bases. There are 17 residues in the CDR3. The ends lost 3 bases at V and 4 bases at J; junction bases unmatched: 8. The germline V gene encodes CDR1 SEHNR and CDR2 FQNEAQ (reference sequence). The CDR3 DNA reads TGTGCCAGCAGCTTTGAACTAGCGGGGGCCAGTTACAATGAGCAGTTCTTC. It specifies CASSFELAGASYNEQFF.